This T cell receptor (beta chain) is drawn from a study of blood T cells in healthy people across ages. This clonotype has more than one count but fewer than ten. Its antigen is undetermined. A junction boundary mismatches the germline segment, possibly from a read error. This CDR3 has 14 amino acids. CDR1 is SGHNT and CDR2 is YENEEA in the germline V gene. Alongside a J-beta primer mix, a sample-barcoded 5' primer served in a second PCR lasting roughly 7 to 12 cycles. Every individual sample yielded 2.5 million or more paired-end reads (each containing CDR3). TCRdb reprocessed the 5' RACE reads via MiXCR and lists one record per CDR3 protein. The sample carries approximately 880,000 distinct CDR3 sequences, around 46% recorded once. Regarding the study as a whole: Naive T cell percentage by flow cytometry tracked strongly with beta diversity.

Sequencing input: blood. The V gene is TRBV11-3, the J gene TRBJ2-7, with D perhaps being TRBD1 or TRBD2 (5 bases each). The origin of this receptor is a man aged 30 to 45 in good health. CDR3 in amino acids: CASSPGRSSYEQYF. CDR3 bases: TGCGCCAGCTCCCCGGGACGTTCGTCCTACGAGCAGTACTTC.